The 19 T cell receptor beta chains below come from one sample, sequenced in a study of T cell responses to AZD1222 COVID-19 vaccine. Only in-frame clones appear in the TCRdb table, and some are missing; sequencing was by immunoSEQ multiplex PCR. Of 150,000 or so clones in the sample, approximately 92% were seen once. The sample in question was peripheral blood, obtained 28 days after the second AZD1222 dose. Every receptor here comes from an adult who received the AZD1222 COVID-19 vaccine.

This chain's CDR3 is CASSIQGGEYEQYF. DNA for the CDR3: TGTGCCAGTAGTATTCAGGGGGGTGAGTACGAGCAGTACTTC. The rearrangement uses TRBV19 and TRBJ2-7; D might be TRBD1 (7 bases). V was cut by 3 bases and J by 4 bases, with 13 bases left in between. The CDR3 is made up of 14 amino acids. Germline lookup yields CDR1 LNHDA and CDR2 SQIVND (reference sequence).

The chain recombines TRBV6-5 with TRBJ1-3; D is unresolved. Germline CDR1 MNHEY, CDR2 SVGAGI. This CDR3 has 15 residues. V lost 4 bases to trimming and J lost 0 bases, with 10 bases between them. The CDR3 spells CASSSPRNSGNTIYF. Here the CDR3 DNA reads TGTGCCAGCAGTTCCCCCCGAAACTCTGGAAACACCATATATTTT.

J is TRBJ1-2 and V is TRBV29-1; TRBD1 matches 9 bases. CDR1 and CDR2 (germline): SQVTM, ANQGSEA. The junction had 9 bases not matched to a gene; V was cut back by 2 bases and J by 2 bases. The CDR3 is made up of 16 amino acids. CDR3 residues: CSVESPPGQGNYGYTF. The DNA for the CDR3 is TGCAGCGTTGAAAGCCCACCGGGACAGGGAAACTATGGCTACACCTTC.

This chain joins TRBV30 and TRBJ1-2; 11 nucleotides line up with TRBD1. This CDR3 has 14 residues. CDR1 GTSNPN and CDR2 SVGIG come from the germline V gene (reference sequence). After removal of 2 bases from V and 7 bases from J, the junction contained 6 bases not matched to a gene. CDR3 in amino acids: CAWSRTGGASGYTF. CDR3 sequence (DNA): TGTGCCTGGAGTAGGACAGGGGGCGCGAGTGGCTACACCTTC.

This chain joins TRBV9 and TRBJ2-1; 7 bases agree with TRBD1. The J segment lost 7 bases and the V segment lost 3 bases, leaving 4 bases of the junction unmatched. CDR1 SGDLS and CDR2 YYNGEE come from the germline V gene. The CDR3 spans 13 residues. The CDR3 is CASSENRGNEQFF. In nucleotides, the CDR3 is TGTGCCAGCAGCGAAAACAGGGGAAATGAGCAGTTCTTC. The full variable domain, rest sourced from reference TRBV9 and TRBJ2-1, is DSGVTQTPKHLITATGQRVTLRCSPRSGDLSVYWYQQSLDQGLQFLIQYYNGEERAKGNILERFSAQQFPDLHSELNLSSLELGDSALYFCASSENRGNEQFFGPGTRLTVL.

The rearrangement joins TRBV3-1 (or the pseudogene TRBV3-2) to TRBJ1-1; D may be TRBD1 (6 bases). Germline V gene sequence: CDR1 LGHDT, CDR2 YNNKEL (reference sequence). The germline V and J ends were trimmed by 5 bases and 1 base, with 17 bases remaining between them. The CDR3 length is 16 residues. CDR3 loop: CASSNWAGQRNTEAFF. Here the CDR3 DNA reads TGTGCCAGCAGCAATTGGGCGGGACAAAGGAACACTGAAGCTTTCTTT.

This chain uses TRBV5-5 with TRBJ2-1; 8 nucleotides line up with TRBD1. The junction had 4 bases not matched to a gene; V was cut back by 2 bases and J by 3 bases. The length of the CDR3 is 15 residues. The germline CDR1 and CDR2 sequences are SGHKS and YYEKEE (reference sequence). In DNA form, the CDR3 reads TGTGCCAGCAGCTTCGACAGGGGCCTCTACAATGAGCAGTTCTTC. This sequence encodes CASSFDRGLYNEQFF. Looking up the rest from reference TRBV5-5 and TRBJ2-1 gives the full variable domain: DAGVTQSPTHLIKTRGQQVTLRCSPISGHKSVSWYQQVLGQGPQFIFQYYEKEERGRGNFPDRFSARQFPNYSSELNVNALLLGDSALYLCASSFDRGLYNEQFFGPGTRLTVL.

The chain uses TRBV11-1 and TRBJ2-7, with 10 bases aligning to TRBD1. Germline values: CDR1 SGHAT, CDR2 FQDESV (reference sequence). The CDR3 extends over 15 amino acids. V lost 4 bases to trimming and J lost 1 base; unmatched junction nucleotides: 4. Here the CDR3 DNA reads TGTGCCAGCAGCTCAACGGGACAGGGGTCCTACGAGCAGTACTTC. Encoded protein: CASSSTGQGSYEQYF.

The V and J genes are TRBV6-5 and TRBJ2-5; D not certain. Trimming took 0 bases from V and 5 from J, leaving 7 bases between them. This CDR3 is built from 13 residues. The germline gives CDR1 MNHEY, CDR2 SVGAGI. The CDR3 DNA reads as TGTGCCAGCAGTTACTCGTGGGGTGAGACCCAGTACTTC. Protein product: CASSYSWGETQYF.

The chain joins TRBV7-3 to TRBJ2-2, with a tentative D call TRBD2 (6 bases). V lost 2 bases and J 4 bases, leaving 8 bases between the germline ends. There are 14 residues in the CDR3. Germline V CDR1 and CDR2: SGHTA, FQGTGA. The CDR3 region has the DNA TGTGCCAGCAGCTTAGGAGGGGTCACCGGGGAGCTGTTTTTT. Translating it yields CASSLGGVTGELFF.

V gene TRBV4-1 combines with J gene TRBJ1-4; tentatively, D is TRBD1 (5 bases). CDR3 length: 16 residues. Germline CDR1 and CDR2: MGHRA and YSYEKL. V was clipped by 0 bases and J by 3 bases, with 11 bases between them. CDR3 bases: TGCGCCAGCAGCCAAGAGGGAGCGGGGGCTAATGAAAAACTGTTTTTT. It yields the protein CASSQEGAGANEKLFF.

The chain uses TRBV19 and TRBJ1-1; D remains ambiguous. Trimming removed 8 bases from V and 3 bases from J, with 10 bases in between. Germline V gives CDR1 LNHDA, CDR2 SQIVND (reference sequence). CDR3 length equals 12 residues. CDR3 bases: TGTGCCAGTTCCTTTCGGGACACTGAAGCTTTCTTT. Its protein product is CASSFRDTEAFF.

This clone was counted a single time. V usage is TRBV9 and J usage is TRBJ1-1; weak D call: TRBD1 (6 bases). The CDR3 is 14 amino acids. The V and J ends lost 0 bases and 4 bases respectively, with 10 bases between them. Germline V CDR1 and CDR2: SGDLS, YYNGEE. The CDR3 DNA sequence: TGTGCCAGCAGCGTAGACAGGGAAGGCACTGAAGCTTTCTTT. It is translated as CASSVDREGTEAFF.

This sequence joins TRBV6-5 and TRBJ1-6, with D uncertain. Germline V CDR1 and CDR2: MNHEY, SVGAGI. V gave up 0 bases and J gave up 0 bases, with 6 bases separating them. This CDR3 comprises 16 residues. Here the CDR3 reads CASSYSRSSYNSPLHF. The CDR3 nucleotides read TGTGCCAGCAGTTACTCGAGGAGCTCCTATAATTCACCCCTCCACTTT.

This sequence joins TRBV19 and TRBJ1-5, with 7 bases matching TRBD1. Germline lookup yields CDR1 LNHDA and CDR2 SQIVND (reference sequence). J was trimmed by 1 base and V by 6 bases; bases with no gene match: 12. The CDR3 spans 17 residues. CDR3 DNA sequence: TGTGCCAGTAGCCCCCTGCCGTGGACAGGCAGCAATCAGCCCCAGCATTTT. This encodes CASSPLPWTGSNQPQHF. Looking up the rest from reference TRBV19 and TRBJ1-5 gives the full variable domain: DGGITQSPKYLFRKEGQNVTLSCEQNLNHDAMYWYRQDPGQGLRLIYYSQIVNDFQKGDIAEGYSVSREKKESFPLTVTSAQKNPTAFYLCASSPLPWTGSNQPQHFGDGTRLSIL.

The V call is TRBV19, the J call TRBJ1-3; D ambiguous. This CDR3 is 15 amino acids long. Between the trimmed V and J ends, which lost 1 base and 3 bases, there was a span of 10 bases. CDR1 is LNHDA and CDR2 is SQIVND in the germline V gene (reference sequence). CDR3 in amino acids: CASSIVGRIGNTIYF. The CDR3, as DNA: TGTGCCAGTAGTATAGTCGGGCGGATTGGAAACACCATATATTTT.

The chain joins TRBV6-5 to TRBJ2-4; 11 nucleotides agree with TRBD2. Germline-derived CDR1 and CDR2 are MNHEY and SVGAGI. The CDR3 has 15 amino acids. The J segment lost 3 bases and the V segment lost 4 bases, leaving 2 bases of the junction unmatched. The CDR3, as DNA: TGTGCCAGCAGTTTAGCGGGAGGGGGCAAAAACATTCAGTACTTC. Its translation: CASSLAGGGKNIQYF.

This chain links TRBV7-2 with TRBJ1-6; D is ambiguous. CDR3 length: 12 residues. The germline V and J ends were trimmed by 5 bases and 7 bases, with 6 bases remaining between them. Germline V gives CDR1 SGHTA, CDR2 FQGNSA. The CDR3 nucleotides are TGTGCCAGCAGCGGTGGAAATTCACCCCTCCACTTT. Translating it yields CASSGGNSPLHF.

The chain joins TRBV7-2 to TRBJ1-2, with D possibly TRBD1 on 6 matching bases. CDR1 and CDR2 (germline): SGHTA, FQGNSA. V was shortened by 5 bases and J by 7 bases, with 17 bases between the two germline ends. The CDR3 extends over 14 amino acids. This chain's CDR3 is CASSPIRGFGGYTF. DNA for the CDR3: TGTGCCAGCAGCCCAATCAGGGGTTTTGGTGGCTACACCTTC.